This T cell receptor beta chain was found in a study of T cells in localized non-small cell lung cancer. Concerning this clone itself: Its antigen is not identified.

Using immunoSEQ multiplex PCR, the repertoire was profiled, and TCRdb retains in-frame clones only, with some absent. The table shows about 2,600 clones, with around 28% occurring only once. Germline CDR1 and CDR2: MDHEN and SYDVKM. V dropped 6 bases and J dropped 1 base, with 14 bases sitting between them. The CDR3 consists of 15 residues. Whole-study results and caveats: The study found T cell clonality highest in uninvolved adjacent lung, above tumor. The study linked higher blood T cell density to longer overall survival. Appearance in adjacent lung was seen for a median around 55 of the top 100 tumor clones.

This sequence was found in a male donor at least 60 years old with stage I lung adenocarcinoma. The chain joins TRBV28 to TRBJ2-3; D could derive from TRBD1 or TRBD2 (6 bases each). Source: lung tumor tissue, taken before any cancer treatment. The CDR3 sequence: CASSAQRGGTDTQYF. The CDR3 DNA sequence: TGTGCCAGCAGCGCTCAGAGGGGGGGCACAGATACGCAGTATTTT. Using reference TRBV28 and TRBJ2-3 for the parts outside the CDR3, the full variable domain is DVKVTQSSRYLVKRTGEKVFLECVQDMDHENMFWYRQDPGLGLRLIYFSYDVKMKEKGDIPEGYSVSREKKERFSLILESASTNQTSMYLCASSAQRGGTDTQYFGPGTRLTVL.